The 5 T cell receptor beta chains below all came from one sample that was sequenced in a study of low-dose radiotherapy and immunotherapy resistance in tumors. TRAV- and TRBV-specific primers, spanning alpha and beta chains, primed first-strand cDNA. The TCRs were subjected to amplification over about 19 PCR cycles employing a constant-region primer in conjunction with a V-primer adapter. A single record per CDR3 protein comes from TCRdb applying MiXCR to the reads. The sample lists tens of thousands of distinct CDR3 sequences, 30% to 40% occurring once. Time point: before trial treatment. The specimen comprised PBMCs, sampled before treatment. The receptor set was obtained from a female donor with ovarian cancer.

Regarding this clonotype: This is likely an artifact of a read error, given a far larger clone one base away. This chain connects TRBV24-1 to TRBJ2-3, with 7 positions matching TRBD1. Matching the DNA end better, TRBJ2-1 makes the J call doubtful. The CDR3 runs 14 residues. Germline assignment: CDR1 KGHDR and CDR2 SFDVKD. The CDR3 DNA reads TGTGCCACCAGTGACGCGACAGGGTCCCATGAGCAGTTCTTC. As protein: CATSDATGSHEQFF.

The chain links TRBV5-1 to TRBJ1-6, with D possibly being TRBD1 (6 bases). CDR3 length: 14 residues. V was shortened by 2 bases and J by 7 bases, with 10 bases between the two germline ends. Germline values: CDR1 SGHRS, CDR2 YFSETQ. CDR3 amino acids: CASSLGDTNSPLHF. CDR3 coding DNA: TGCGCCAGCAGCTTAGGGGACACCAATTCACCCCTCCACTTT.

The rearrangement links TRBV18 to TRBJ2-1, with 7 bases that match TRBD2. The CDR3 contains 16 residues. Germline V lookup: CDR1 KGHSH, CDR2 LQKENI. In DNA form, the CDR3 reads TGTGCTAGATCACCCCCTAACGGGGGGATCAACAATGAGCAGTTCTTC. Translated, it gives CARSPPNGGINNEQFF.

Ten or more counts support this clonotype. The V and J genes are TRBV29-1 and TRBJ2-3; a weak D match, TRBD2 (6 bases). This CDR3 is 15 amino acids long. Germline CDR1 SQVTM, CDR2 ANQGSEA. The V end lost 8 bases, the J end lost 4 bases, and 22 bases lay between the germline ends. In DNA, the CDR3 is TGCAGCACCAGCTTAGGGCAAAGGAGGGCAGATACGCAGTATTTT. Protein sequence: CSTSLGQRRADTQYF.

V usage is TRBV9 and J usage is TRBJ1-6; D is uncertain. The V end was cut by 0 bases, the J end by 10 bases, with 8 bases between. CDR1 is SGDLS and CDR2 is YYNGEE in the germline V gene. The CDR3 consists of 13 residues. The CDR3 region has the DNA TGTGCCAGCAGCGTAGGGGCAGCCTCACCCCTCCACTTT. Its protein product is CASSVGAASPLHF.